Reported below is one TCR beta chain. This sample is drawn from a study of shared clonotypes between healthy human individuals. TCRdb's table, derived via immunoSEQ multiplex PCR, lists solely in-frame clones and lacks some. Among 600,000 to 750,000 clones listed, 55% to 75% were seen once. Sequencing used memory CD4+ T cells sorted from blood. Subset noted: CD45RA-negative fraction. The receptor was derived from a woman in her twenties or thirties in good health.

This chain's CDR3 is CASSSLAGGPNEQYF. Here the CDR3 DNA reads TGTGCCAGCAGCTCCCTAGCGGGAGGGCCTAACGAGCAGTACTTC. The chain employs TRBV5-5 and TRBJ2-7; 12 bases agree with TRBD2. Germline-derived CDR1 and CDR2 are SGHKS and YYEKEE (reference sequence). This CDR3 comprises 15 residues. Trimming cost V 3 bases and J 5 bases; bases outside gene matches: 6.